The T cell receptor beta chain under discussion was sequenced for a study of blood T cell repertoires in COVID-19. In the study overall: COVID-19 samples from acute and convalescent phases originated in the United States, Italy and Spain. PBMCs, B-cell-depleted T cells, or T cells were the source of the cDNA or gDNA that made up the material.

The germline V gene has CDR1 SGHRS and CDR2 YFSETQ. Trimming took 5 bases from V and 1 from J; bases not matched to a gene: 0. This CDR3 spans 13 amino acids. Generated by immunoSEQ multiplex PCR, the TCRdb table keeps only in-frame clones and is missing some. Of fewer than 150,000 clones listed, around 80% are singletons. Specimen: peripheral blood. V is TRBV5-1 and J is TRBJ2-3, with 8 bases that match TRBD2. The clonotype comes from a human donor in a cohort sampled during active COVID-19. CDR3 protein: CASRTSGTDTQYF. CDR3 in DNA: TGCGCCAGCAGGACTAGCGGCACAGATACGCAGTATTTT.